The source of this TCR beta chain is a study of shared clonotypes between healthy human individuals. Looking at the study overall: Per donor, three plates held CD4 naive cells, three held CD4 memory, two held CD8 naive and one held CD8 memory.

CD45RA-negative memory and CD45RA+ naive subsets were split from the CD4+ cells. V lost 8 bases and J lost 10, with 26 bases in between. The CDR3 loop spans 15 amino acids. CDR1 is ENHRY and CDR2 is SYGVKD in the germline V gene. Clones were sequenced by immunoSEQ multiplex PCR, and TCRdb holds only the in-frame ones, with some missing. The top ten clones hold around 1.5% of a sample with over a million clones, around 75% of them seen once. This clone has a single count. This TCR was sampled from a man aged 18 to 30 in good health. The chain carries TRBV10-3 and TRBJ1-1, with D possibly being TRBD1 (6 bases). Input material: memory CD4+ T cells sorted from blood. Indicated subset: CD45RA-negative fraction. CDR3 nucleotide sequence: TGTGCCATCTCGGGCGGCAGGGGAGGACTAAGTGGAGCTTTCTTT. This encodes CAISGGRGGLSGAFF.